This entry lists 8 T cell receptor beta chains sequenced from one sample in a study of regulatory T cells in long-lasting Graves disease. Arm-PCR of CDR3 regions and iRepertoire HTBI primers were used to build TCR beta libraries. TCRdb itself ran the multiplex PCR reads through MiXCR, one entry per CDR3 protein. The table records 600,000 to 650,000 distinct CDR3 sequences, roughly 16% of them present only once. Documented time point: newly diagnosed GD, antithyroid drugs for less than 3 months. Researchers made the TCR library from RNA that was extracted from PBMCs. In addition, the sample was reused for a study of T cells in Graves' hyperthyroidism and ophthalmopathy.

This material consisted of peripheral blood mononuclear cells (PBMCs), taken at new diagnosis, from a patient treated with antithyroid drugs. These receptors originate from a woman between 25 and 40 years old with Graves disease.

Many counts were recorded for this clonotype. The chain joins TRBV20-1 to TRBJ2-7, with 8 nucleotides matching TRBD2. Trimming took 1 base from V and 6 from J; bases not matched to a gene: 8. Germline-derived CDR1 and CDR2 are DFQATT and SNEGSKA (reference sequence). This CDR3 contains 14 residues. In DNA, the CDR3 is TGCAGTGCTAGAGGTGGACTAGCCTGGCGCGAGCAGTACTTC. This codes for CSARGGLAWREQYF.

Ten or more counts support this clonotype. The chain has TRBV20-1 and TRBJ1-5, with TRBD1 as a possible D gene (6 bases). This CDR3 is built from 15 residues. Germline lookup yields CDR1 DFQATT and CDR2 SNEGSKA (reference sequence). The CDR3: CTARGGAGGNQPQHF. The CDR3 DNA reads TGCACCGCTAGAGGGGGAGCTGGGGGCAATCAGCCCCAGCATTTT.

As concerns this clonotype: At one boundary the junction diverges from the germline segment, which might be a read error. This chain links TRBV7-8 with TRBJ1-2; D is unclear. Germline CDR1 is SGHVS and CDR2 is FQNEAQ. CDR3 length: 14 amino acids. The CDR3 protein is CVSSFSPETYGYTF. CDR3 coding DNA: TGTGTCAGCAGCTTTTCTCCGGAAACCTATGGCTACACCTTC.

This clonotype was recorded many times. The chain has TRBV19 and TRBJ2-2; the match to TRBD1 covers 7 bases. Germline V gene lookup returns CDR1 LNHDA and CDR2 SQIVND (reference sequence). The CDR3 is 14 amino acids. Germline trimming cut 7 bases from V and 3 bases from J; bases unmatched to any gene: 5. CDR3 in DNA: TGTGCCAGTAACGACAGGGCAGACACCGGGGAGCTGTTTTTT. It yields the protein CASNDRADTGELFF.

This clonotype was detected many times. V usage is TRBV6-2 or TRBV6-3 and J usage is TRBJ2-1; D might be TRBD1 (5 bases). Trimming removed 6 bases at V and 0 bases at J, with 9 bases between. The CDR3 totals 14 residues. Germline CDR1 and CDR2: MNHEY and SVGEGT. CDR3 in amino acids: CASRGVSSYNEQFF. The CDR3 nucleotides are TGTGCCAGCAGAGGGGTGAGCTCCTACAATGAGCAGTTCTTC.

This clonotype was counted many times. A junction boundary mismatches the germline segment, possibly from a read error. The genes are TRBV2 and TRBJ2-5; D call uncertain. Germline CDR1 is SNHLY and CDR2 is FYNNEI. The length of the CDR3 is 13 residues. The CDR3 nucleotides are TGTGCCAGCAGTGCAGTCATCCAAGGGACCCAGTACTTC. It encodes CASSAVIQGTQYF.

The chain has TRBV9 and TRBJ2-1, with TRBD2 matching over 15 bases. With V trimmed by 4 bases and J by 9 bases, 8 bases remained unmatched. Germline V gene data show CDR1 as SGDLS and CDR2 as YYNGEE. This CDR3 region has 16 residues. The CDR3 is CASSFLPGLAGGEQFF. CDR3 coding DNA: TGTGCCAGCAGCTTCCTCCCGGGACTAGCGGGAGGTGAGCAGTTCTTC.

This clonotype was seen only once. One end of the junction is discordant with germline, which a read error may explain. The chain joins TRBV6-9 to TRBJ2-2; D gene uncertain. The CDR3 loop spans 13 amino acids. Germline loops: CDR1 MNHGY, CDR2 SVAAGI. DNA for the CDR3: TGTGCCGGCAGTTGGGCGAGCACCGGGGAGCTGTTTTTT. Translated: CAGSWASTGELFF.